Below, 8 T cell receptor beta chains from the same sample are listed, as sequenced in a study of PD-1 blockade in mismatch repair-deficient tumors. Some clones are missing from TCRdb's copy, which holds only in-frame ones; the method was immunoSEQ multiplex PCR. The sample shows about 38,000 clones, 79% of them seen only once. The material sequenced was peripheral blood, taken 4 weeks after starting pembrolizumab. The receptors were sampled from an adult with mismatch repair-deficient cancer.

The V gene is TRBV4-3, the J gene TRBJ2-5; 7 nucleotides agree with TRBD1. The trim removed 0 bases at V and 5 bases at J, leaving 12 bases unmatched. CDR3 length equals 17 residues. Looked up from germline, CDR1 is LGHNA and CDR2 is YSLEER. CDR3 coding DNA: TGCGCCAGCAGCCAAGATCCACAGACAGGGTTGGGGGAGACCCAGTACTTC. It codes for CASSQDPQTGLGETQYF.

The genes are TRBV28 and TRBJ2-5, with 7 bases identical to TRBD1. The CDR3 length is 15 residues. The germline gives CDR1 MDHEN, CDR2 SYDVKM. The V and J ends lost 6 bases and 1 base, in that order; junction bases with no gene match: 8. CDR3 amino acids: CASRGRTGVQETQYF. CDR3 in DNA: TGTGCCAGCAGGGGCCGGACAGGCGTCCAAGAGACCCAGTACTTC.

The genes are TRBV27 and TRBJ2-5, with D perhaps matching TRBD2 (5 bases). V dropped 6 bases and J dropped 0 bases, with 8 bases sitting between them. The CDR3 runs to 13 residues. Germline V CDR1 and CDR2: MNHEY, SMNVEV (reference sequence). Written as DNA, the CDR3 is TGTGCCAGCAGCACTAGGTACCAAGAGACCCAGTACTTC. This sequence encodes CASSTRYQETQYF.

The CDR3 DNA follows: TGTGCCAGCAGCTTGATCCCGACCCTGAACACTGAAGCTTTCTTT. It translates to CASSLIPTLNTEAFF. The J gene is TRBJ1-1, the V gene TRBV7-2; D is ambiguous. The germline V gene encodes CDR1 SGHTA and CDR2 FQGNSA. CDR3 length equals 15 residues. Deletions cut 3 bases from V and 0 bases from J, with 11 bases between.

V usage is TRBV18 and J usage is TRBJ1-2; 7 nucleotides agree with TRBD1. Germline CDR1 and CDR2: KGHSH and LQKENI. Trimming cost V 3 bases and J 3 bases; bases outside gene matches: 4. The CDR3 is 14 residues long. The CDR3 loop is CASSPRTGDYGYTF. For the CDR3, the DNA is TGTGCCAGCTCACCTCGTACAGGGGACTATGGCTACACCTTC. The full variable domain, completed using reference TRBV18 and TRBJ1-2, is NAGVMQNPRHLVRRRGQEARLRCSPMKGHSHVYWYRQLPEEGLKFMVYLQKENIIDESGMPKERFSAEFPKEGPSILRIQQVVRGDSAAYFCASSPRTGDYGYTFGSGTRLTVV.

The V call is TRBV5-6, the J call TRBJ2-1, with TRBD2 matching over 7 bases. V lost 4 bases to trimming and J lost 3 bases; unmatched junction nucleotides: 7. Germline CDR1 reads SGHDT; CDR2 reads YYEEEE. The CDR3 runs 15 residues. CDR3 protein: CASSEGLSYYNEQFF. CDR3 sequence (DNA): TGTGCCAGCAGCGAGGGACTATCATACTACAATGAGCAGTTCTTC.

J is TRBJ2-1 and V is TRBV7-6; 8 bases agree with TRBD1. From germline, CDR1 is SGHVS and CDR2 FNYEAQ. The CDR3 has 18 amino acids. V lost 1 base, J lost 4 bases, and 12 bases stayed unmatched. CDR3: CASSLGVGARGLYNEQFF. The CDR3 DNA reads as TGTGCCAGCAGCTTAGGGGTGGGGGCCAGGGGGCTATACAATGAGCAGTTCTTC.

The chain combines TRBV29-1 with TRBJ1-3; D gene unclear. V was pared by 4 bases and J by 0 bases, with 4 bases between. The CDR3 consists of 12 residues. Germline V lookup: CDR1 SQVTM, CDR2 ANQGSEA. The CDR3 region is CSVGSSGNTIYF. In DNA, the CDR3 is TGCAGCGTTGGCAGCTCTGGAAACACCATATATTTT.